The 10 T cell receptor beta chains below were found in one sample sequenced in a study of blood T cell repertoires in COVID-19. The repertoire was sequenced with immunoSEQ multiplex PCR; TCRdb's copy has only in-frame clones and lacks some. The repertoire consists of about 80,000 clones, with around 91% occurring once and the leading ten covering 4.3%. What was sequenced was peripheral blood. The source is a woman over 75 with active or convalescent COVID-19.

The gene calls are TRBV2 and TRBJ2-3; 12 positions agree with TRBD2. The CDR3 loop spans 18 amino acids. Per germline, CDR1 SNHLY and CDR2 FYNNEI. V was clipped by 4 bases and J by 0 bases; unmatched bases: 8. CDR3: CASSVTQGTSGSTDTQYF. DNA for the CDR3: TGTGCCAGCAGTGTTACACAAGGGACTAGCGGGAGCACAGATACGCAGTATTTT.

The chain joins TRBV6-5 to TRBJ1-1, with 7 bases matching TRBD1. Germline CDR1 is MNHEY and CDR2 is SVGAGI. The CDR3 runs to 14 residues. Unmatched junction bases numbered 1, after V lost 2 bases and J lost 1 base. The CDR3 spells CASSYNRGNTEAFF. In nucleotides, the CDR3 is TGTGCCAGCAGTTACAACAGGGGGAACACTGAAGCTTTCTTT.

Comments on this clone: A read error may produce the germline difference seen at one junction end. The genes are TRBV3-1 (or the pseudogene TRBV3-2) and TRBJ2-7, with 9 bases identical to TRBD2. The germline CDR1 and CDR2 sequences are LGHDT and YNNKEL (reference sequence). The CDR3 loop spans 12 amino acids. This chain's CDR3 is CASSLRGSGSIF. The CDR3 DNA reads TGTGCCAGCAGCCTAAGAGGTAGCGGGAGTATTTTC.

This chain links TRBV4-2 with TRBJ1-2; 8 nucleotides align to TRBD1. V gave up 0 bases and J gave up 5 bases; unmatched junction bases: 14. This CDR3 has 18 residues. The germline V gene encodes CDR1 LGHNA and CDR2 YNFKEQ. CDR3 coding DNA: TGTGCCAGCAGCCAAGAAGTGGCGAGGGCAGGGGGCCAGTATGGCTACACCTTC. Residues: CASSQEVARAGGQYGYTF.

In its sample, this clone was seen once. The chain combines TRBV27 with TRBJ1-1; the D is unclear. This CDR3 is built from 15 residues. Trimming cost V 2 bases and J 5 bases, with 15 bases left between them. CDR1 is MNHEY, CDR2 SMNVEV, per germline (reference sequence). CDR3 loop: CASSLIASIYTEAFF. In DNA, the CDR3 is TGTGCCAGCAGTTTAATAGCTTCTATTTATACTGAAGCTTTCTTT.

This clone was seen a single time. CDR3 region: CAISDRTDEQFF. In nucleotides, the CDR3 is TGTGCCATCAGTGACAGGACTGATGAGCAGTTCTTC. The rearrangement links TRBV10-3 to TRBJ2-1, with D possibly TRBD2 on 5 matching bases. This CDR3 contains 12 residues. The V end was cut by 3 bases, the J end by 8 bases, with 8 bases between. Germline V gives CDR1 ENHRY, CDR2 SYGVKD.

The V gene is TRBV24-1, the J gene TRBJ2-3, with 8 bases fitting TRBD2. With 4 bases clipped from V and 6 bases from J, the junction kept 8 bases outside the gene matches. The CDR3 contains 15 residues. The germline V gene has CDR1 KGHDR and CDR2 SFDVKD. This CDR3 reads CATSDTSAGADTQYF. The CDR3 region has the DNA TGTGCCACCAGTGACACCTCAGCGGGAGCGGATACGCAGTATTTT.

The V gene is TRBV9, the J gene TRBJ2-1; D is unresolved. Germline V lookup: CDR1 SGDLS, CDR2 YYNGEE. V gave up 1 base and J gave up 8 bases, with 7 bases separating them. The CDR3 runs 12 residues. For the CDR3, the DNA is TGTGCCAGCAGCGTACCTAGTCATGAGCAGTTCTTC. It translates to CASSVPSHEQFF.

The chain couples TRBV4-1 to TRBJ1-2; D is possibly TRBD1 (5 bases). This CDR3 is 15 amino acids long. V was trimmed by 0 bases and J by 5 bases, leaving 13 bases between them. The germline CDR1 and CDR2 sequences are MGHRA and YSYEKL. For the CDR3, the DNA is TGCGCCAGCAGCCAAGAGGGGCCAGGGAAATATGGCTACACCTTC. Protein sequence: CASSQEGPGKYGYTF.

Remarks on this clone: The same CDR3 is also encoded by other DNA sequences in this sample. DNA for the CDR3: TGTGCCAGCAGCCAAGTACGGGGCTACGAGCAGTACTTC. It is translated as CASSQVRGYEQYF. The rearrangement links TRBV14 to TRBJ2-7; D may be TRBD2 (5 bases). Germline V CDR1 and CDR2: SGHDN, FVKESK. V lost 1 base and J lost 3, with 7 bases in between. The CDR3 loop spans 13 amino acids.